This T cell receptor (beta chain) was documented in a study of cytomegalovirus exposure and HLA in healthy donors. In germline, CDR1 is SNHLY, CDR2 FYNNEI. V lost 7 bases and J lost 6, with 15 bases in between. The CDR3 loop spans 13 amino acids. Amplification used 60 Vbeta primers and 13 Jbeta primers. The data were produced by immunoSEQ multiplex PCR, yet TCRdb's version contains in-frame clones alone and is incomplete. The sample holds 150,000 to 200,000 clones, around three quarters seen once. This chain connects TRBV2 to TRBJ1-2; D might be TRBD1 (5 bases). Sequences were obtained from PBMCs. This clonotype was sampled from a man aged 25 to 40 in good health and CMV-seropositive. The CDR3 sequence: CASTTQWGDGYTF. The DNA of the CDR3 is TGTGCCAGCACCACCCAATGGGGGGATGGCTACACCTTC.